This T cell receptor beta chain is from a study of post-analysis software for immune sequencing data. Study-wide background: Secondary progressive, relapsing-remitting and progressive-relapsing multiple sclerosis were among the included disease courses.

Study outcomes and limitations: Five or six TRBV segments were more frequent in patients than controls; TRBV5-6, TRBV5-1 and TRBV20-1 belonged to this group. Compared against controls, patients with multiple sclerosis displayed significantly lower normalized Chao1 diversity.

About this clonotype: No antigen is known for it.

The length of the CDR3 is 19 residues. With V trimmed by 3 bases and J by 2 bases, 12 bases remained unmatched. In germline, CDR1 is LGHNA, CDR2 YSLEER. Included in the TCR beta cDNA libraries were unique molecular identifiers. About 500,000 cDNA molecules were obtained per 1 to 10 million input T cells. One entry per CDR3 protein results from TCRdb running MiXCR on the PCR reads. The data contain hundreds of thousands of distinct CDR3 sequences, nearly 45% of them seen just once; the ten biggest clones take up roughly an eighth. The sequenced material came from blood. This chain uses TRBV4-3 with TRBJ2-7; TRBD2 matches 14 bases. The origin of this receptor is a girl aged 10-17 years with multiple sclerosis. CDR3 protein: CASSQAHPGLAGVAYEQYF. CDR3 in DNA: TGCGCCAGCAGCCAGGCTCACCCGGGACTAGCGGGAGTCGCCTACGAGCAGTACTTC.